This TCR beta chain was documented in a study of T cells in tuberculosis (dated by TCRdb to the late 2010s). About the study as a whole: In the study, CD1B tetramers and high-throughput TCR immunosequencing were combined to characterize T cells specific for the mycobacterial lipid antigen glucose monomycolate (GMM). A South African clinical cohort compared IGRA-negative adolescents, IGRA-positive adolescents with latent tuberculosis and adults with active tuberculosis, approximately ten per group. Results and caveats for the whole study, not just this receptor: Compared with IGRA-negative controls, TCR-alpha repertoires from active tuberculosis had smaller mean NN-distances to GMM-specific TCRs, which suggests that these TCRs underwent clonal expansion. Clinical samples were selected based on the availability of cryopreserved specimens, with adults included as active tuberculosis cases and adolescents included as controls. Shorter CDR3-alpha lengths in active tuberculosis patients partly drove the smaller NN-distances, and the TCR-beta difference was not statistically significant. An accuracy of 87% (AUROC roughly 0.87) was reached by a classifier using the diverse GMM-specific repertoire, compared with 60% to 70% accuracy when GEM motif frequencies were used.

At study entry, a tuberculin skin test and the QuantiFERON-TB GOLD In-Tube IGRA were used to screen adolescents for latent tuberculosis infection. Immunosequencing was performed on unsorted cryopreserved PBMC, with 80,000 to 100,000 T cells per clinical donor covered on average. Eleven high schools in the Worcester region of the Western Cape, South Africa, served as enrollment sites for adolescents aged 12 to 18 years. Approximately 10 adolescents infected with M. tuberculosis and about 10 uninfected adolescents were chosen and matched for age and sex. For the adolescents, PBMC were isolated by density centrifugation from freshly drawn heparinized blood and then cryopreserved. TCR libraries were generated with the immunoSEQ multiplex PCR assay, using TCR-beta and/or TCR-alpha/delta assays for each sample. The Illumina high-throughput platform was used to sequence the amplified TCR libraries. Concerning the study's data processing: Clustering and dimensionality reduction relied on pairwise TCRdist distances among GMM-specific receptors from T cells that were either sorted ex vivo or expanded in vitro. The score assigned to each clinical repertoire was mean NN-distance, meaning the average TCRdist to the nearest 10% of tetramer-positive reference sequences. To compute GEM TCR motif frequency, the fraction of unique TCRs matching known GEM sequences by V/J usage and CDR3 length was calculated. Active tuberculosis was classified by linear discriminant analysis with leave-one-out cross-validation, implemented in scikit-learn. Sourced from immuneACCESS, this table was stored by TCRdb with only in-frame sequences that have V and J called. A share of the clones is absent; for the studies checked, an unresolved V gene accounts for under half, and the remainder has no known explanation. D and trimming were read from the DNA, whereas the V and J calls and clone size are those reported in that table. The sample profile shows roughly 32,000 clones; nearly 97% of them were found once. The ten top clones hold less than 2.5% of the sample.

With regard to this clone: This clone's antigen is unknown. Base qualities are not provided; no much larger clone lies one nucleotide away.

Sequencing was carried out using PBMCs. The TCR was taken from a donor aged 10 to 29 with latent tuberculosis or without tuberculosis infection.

Here is the DNA: TGTGCCAGCAGCTGGAGGGGCCCCTCATCCCCAGATACGCAGTATTTT. Translation gives CASSWRGPSSPDTQYF. The receptor chain draws on TRBV5-6 and TRBJ2-3, with TRBD2 perhaps the D gene, on 6 matching bases. CDR1 SGHDT and CDR2 YYEEEE are derived from the germline V gene. From the cysteine up to the phenylalanine, the CDR3 has a length of 16 residues. Solely the CDR3 DNA is kept, with 48 bases framed from the first base. The junction carries 18 bases between V and J, which are trimmed by 3 bases and 4 bases respectively.